The 21 T cell receptor beta chains below come from one sample, sequenced in a study of T cells after yellow fever vaccination. TCRdb independently ran MiXCR on the 5' RACE reads; one entry per CDR3 protein. The data contain around 250,000 distinct CDR3 sequences, over 4.5% of them seen just once; the ten biggest clones take up more than 3%. This material consisted of CD4+ T cells sorted from PBMCs, taken on the day of the yellow fever booster vaccination. The source of these receptors is a man aged 18-30 years who received the YFV17D yellow fever vaccine.

The CDR3 here is CASSYSGTSGGEYV. The CDR3 bases are TGTGCCAGCAGTTACTCTGGGACTAGCGGGGGGGAGTACGTC. The chain recombines TRBV6-6 with TRBJ2-7, with 16 nucleotides matching TRBD2. Losses at the gene ends were 0 bases for V and 11 bases for J; bases not matched to a gene: 1. Germline CDR1 is MNHNY and CDR2 is SVGAGI (reference sequence). The CDR3 is made up of 14 amino acids.

V and J are TRBV5-1 and TRBJ2-5; D may be TRBD1 (6 bases). The length of the CDR3 is 13 residues. CDR1 is SGHRS and CDR2 is YFSETQ in the germline V gene. Deletions cut 1 base from V and 4 bases from J, with 8 bases between. The CDR3 coding sequence is TGCGCCAGCAGCTTGACAGGGCCAGAGACCCAGTACTTC. This codes for CASSLTGPETQYF. Full variable domain (remainder filled in from reference TRBV5-1 and TRBJ2-5): KAGVTQTPRYLIKTRGQQVTLSCSPISGHRSVSWYQQTPGQGLQFLFEYFSETQRNKGNFPGRFSGRQFSNSRSEMNVSTLELGDSALYLCASSLTGPETQYFGPGTRLLVL.

This clonotype was observed a handful of times. V gene TRBV12-3 or TRBV12-4 combines with J gene TRBJ1-6; 7 bases are shared with TRBD1. The trim removed 5 bases at V and 6 bases at J, leaving 7 bases unmatched. The CDR3 runs to 15 residues. CDR3 nucleotide sequence: TGTGCCAGCAGTCAAGAGGGGGCGCGTAATTCACCCCTCCACTTT. This sequence encodes CASSQEGARNSPLHF.

This clonotype was seen a handful of times. The chain recombines TRBV15 with TRBJ1-2; unclear D gene. The CDR3 is 13 residues long. Trimming cost V 0 bases and J 4 bases, with 6 bases left between them. Germline values: CDR1 LNHNV, CDR2 YYDKDF (reference sequence). CDR3 bases: TGTGCCACCAGCAGAGATCCAGGCTATGGCTACACCTTC. This gives the protein CATSRDPGYGYTF.

This clonotype showed up just a few times. In DNA form, the CDR3 reads TGCGCCAGCAGCCAAGATCCTAGCGGGGGGCTCACAGATACGCAGTATTTT. It codes for CASSQDPSGGLTDTQYF. This rearrangement joins TRBV4-3 to TRBJ2-3, with TRBD2 matching over 11 bases. The germline V gene has CDR1 LGHNA and CDR2 YSLEER. The CDR3 runs 17 residues. J was trimmed by 2 bases and V by 0 bases; bases with no gene match: 4.

The table lists this clonotype with many counts. The chain joins TRBV7-2 to TRBJ1-5, with D possibly TRBD1 on 5 matching bases. Between the trimmed V and J ends, which lost 1 base and 6 bases, there was a span of 10 bases. Germline assignment: CDR1 SGHTA and CDR2 FQGNSA. CDR3 length: 14 amino acids. CDR3 region: CASSLGRQPQPQHF. The CDR3 region has the DNA TGTGCCAGCAGCTTAGGCAGACAGCCTCAGCCCCAGCATTTT. Filled out from reference TRBV7-2 and TRBJ1-5, the complete variable domain reads GAGVSQSPSNKVTEKGKDVELRCDPISGHTALYWYRQSLGQGLEFLIYFQGNSAPDKSGLPSDRFSAERTGGSVSTLTIQRTQQEDSAVYLCASSLGRQPQPQHFGDGTRLSIL.

This clonotype showed up just a few times. J is TRBJ1-2 and V is TRBV29-1; D not resolved. Germline CDR1 reads SQVTM; CDR2 reads ANQGSEA. The CDR3 length is 11 residues. The V end lost 7 bases, the J end lost 6 bases, and 12 bases lay between the germline ends. CDR3 in DNA: TGCAGCGGTGGGGAGTTAAATGGCTACACCTTC. Translated: CSGGELNGYTF.

This clonotype was counted between two and nine times. The chain is built from TRBV9 and TRBJ1-2; D may be TRBD1 (6 bases). CDR3 length: 15 residues. Trimming left V 2 bases short and J 6 bases short, with 17 bases between. The germline gives CDR1 SGDLS, CDR2 YYNGEE. The CDR3 loop is CASSVDIQGFDGYTF. The CDR3 nucleotides are TGTGCCAGCAGCGTGGACATTCAGGGGTTTGATGGCTACACCTTC.

The table lists this clonotype with many counts. The chain uses TRBV7-3 and TRBJ2-1; 13 nucleotides match TRBD2. CDR1 is SGHTA, CDR2 FQGTGA, per germline. This CDR3 comprises 15 residues. Trimming cost V 3 bases and J 10 bases; bases outside gene matches: 6. CDR3 nucleotide sequence: TGTGCCAGCAGCTTGGGACTAGCGGGGCTTGGGGAGCAGTTCTTC. This sequence encodes CASSLGLAGLGEQFF.

This clonotype was found many times. The CDR3 spells CASSLAAGGYNEQFF. CDR3 nucleotide sequence: TGTGCCAGCAGCTTAGCGGCGGGGGGGTACAATGAGCAGTTCTTC. This chain links TRBV7-9 with TRBJ2-1; TRBD2 matches at 9 bases. Germline V gene sequence: CDR1 SEHNR, CDR2 FQNEAQ (reference sequence). The CDR3 contains 15 residues. Trimming at V came to 0 bases and at J to 4 bases, leaving 1 base not matched to a gene.

The chain uses TRBV24-1 and TRBJ2-1; the D gene is possibly TRBD1 (5 bases). The CDR3 has 16 residues. Per germline, CDR1 KGHDR and CDR2 SFDVKD. The V and J ends lost 4 bases and 6 bases respectively, with 18 bases between them. DNA of the CDR3: TGTGCCACCAGTGACCGGTTCCAGGGTGGTCGCAATGAGCAGTTCTTC. Its translation: CATSDRFQGGRNEQFF.

This clonotype was observed a few times. CDR3 nucleotides: TGCAGCGTTGGCTCATTAGGGGACAGCCTGGCCATATATTTT. Translating it yields CSVGSLGDSLAIYF. The J gene is TRBJ1-3, the V gene TRBV29-1; TRBD1 aligns across 7 bases. The CDR3 spans 14 residues. J gave up 11 bases and V 4 bases, and 14 bases lay outside the gene matches. Germline V gene sequence: CDR1 SQVTM, CDR2 ANQGSEA.

This clonotype showed up many times. Here the CDR3 reads CASSLGTGQETQYF. In nucleotides, the CDR3 is TGTGCCAGCAGTTTAGGGACAGGCCAAGAGACCCAGTACTTC. This sequence joins TRBV12-3 or TRBV12-4 and TRBJ2-5; 7 bases align to TRBD1. After removal of 1 base from V and 1 base from J, the junction contained 0 bases not matched to a gene. The CDR3 contains 14 residues.

Remarks on this clonotype: The junction departs from the called germline gene at one end, perhaps through a read error. CDR3 residues: CASTPWGDRNTEVFF. The CDR3 DNA follows: TGTGCCAGTACCCCCTGGGGGGACAGGAACACTGAAGTTTTCTTT. This chain connects TRBV19 to TRBJ1-1, with TRBD1 matching over 8 bases. This CDR3 has 15 residues. Germline V lookup: CDR1 LNHDA, CDR2 SQIVND (reference sequence).

This clonotype turned up a few times. As DNA, the CDR3 is TGTGCCAGCTCACCCTGGGCAGGGACCATGAACACTGAAGCTTTCTTT. Translating gives CASSPWAGTMNTEAFF. The V and J genes are TRBV18 and TRBJ1-1, with D possibly TRBD1 on 5 matching bases. The CDR3 consists of 16 residues. CDR1 is KGHSH, CDR2 LQKENI, per germline. V dropped 3 bases and J dropped 0 bases, with 14 bases sitting between them.

This clonotype was detected a few times. This chain uses TRBV5-1 with TRBJ1-2; 8 bases are shared with TRBD1. Unmatched junction bases numbered 10, after V lost 5 bases and J lost 4 bases. Germline values: CDR1 SGHRS, CDR2 YFSETQ. This CDR3 region has 15 residues. The CDR3 protein is CASRAATGGAYGYTF. In DNA, the CDR3 is TGCGCCAGCAGGGCAGCAACAGGGGGGGCCTATGGCTACACCTTC.

This clonotype showed up just a few times. CDR3 nucleotides: TGTGCCAGCAGCTTAGACAGGGAGCAAGAGACCCAGTACTTC. This encodes CASSLDREQETQYF. The chain is built from TRBV7-2 and TRBJ2-5, with D maybe TRBD1 (6 bases). The germline V gene has CDR1 SGHTA and CDR2 FQGNSA. This CDR3 is built from 14 residues. The germline V and J ends were trimmed by 1 base and 2 bases, with 8 bases remaining between them.

Many counts were recorded for this clonotype. The CDR3 region is CASSQAGTGNNEQFF. In DNA, the CDR3 is TGCGCCAGCAGCCAAGCCGGGACAGGGAATAATGAGCAGTTCTTC. J is TRBJ2-1 and V is TRBV4-3; 9 bases match TRBD1. With V trimmed by 1 base and J by 7 bases, 5 bases remained unmatched. The CDR3 totals 15 residues. CDR1 and CDR2 (germline): LGHNA, YSLEER.

This clonotype has at least ten counts. The chain joins TRBV20-1 to TRBJ2-2, with TRBD1 matching 9 bases. V was pared by 0 bases and J by 1 base, with 3 bases of the junction left unmatched. Germline loops: CDR1 DFQATT, CDR2 SNEGSKA (reference sequence). CDR3 length: 16 residues. The CDR3 coding sequence is TGCAGTGCTAGAGATCGGACAGGGGTGAACACCGGGGAGCTGTTTTTT. Translated: CSARDRTGVNTGELFF.

This clonotype was observed at least ten times. This chain connects TRBV5-1 to TRBJ2-7; D might be TRBD1 (6 bases). V lost 0 bases, J lost 5 bases, and 12 bases lay in between. CDR1 is SGHRS and CDR2 is YFSETQ in the germline V gene. The CDR3 has 14 amino acids. CDR3 sequence reads: CASSLGDTGNEQYF. The CDR3 DNA is TGCGCCAGCAGCTTGGGGGACACAGGGAACGAGCAGTACTTC.

There are a few counts of this clonotype. The chain carries TRBV6-5 and TRBJ2-2; 10 bases fit TRBD2. The germline V gene has CDR1 MNHEY and CDR2 SVGAGI. After removal of 6 bases from V and 4 bases from J, the junction contained 5 bases not matched to a gene. The length of the CDR3 is 15 residues. The CDR3 DNA reads as TGTGCCAGCAGCCCCCTAGCGGGGGTCACCGGGGAGCTGTTTTTT. This sequence encodes CASSPLAGVTGELFF.